A selection of T cell receptor beta chains follows, all from one sample in a study of CD8+ T cells in alopecia areata. Profiling relied on immunoSEQ multiplex PCR, and the TCRdb table lists in-frame clones only, not all of them. This table has roughly 110,000 clones, 80% to 85% appearing once. The sample was CD8+ T cells sorted from blood, taken at week 24, from a patient treated with tofacitinib. The receptors shown here come from a human donor with alopecia areata. Both conserved end residues are trimmed from each CDR3. The listing skips clone size in some rows; elsewhere it reads once, few, many or a size class.

j_gene | abundance | v_gene | len | CDR3aa
TRBJ2-4 | few | TRBV29-1 | 11 | SVVWGGGNIQY
TRBJ2-4 | . | TRBV25-1 | 14 | ASSPLGQLAKNIQY
TRBJ2-2 | once | TRBV5-6 | 13 | ASSFSGGNTGELF
TRBJ2-5 | . | TRBV6-5 | 12 | ASSSQDSQETQY
TRBJ2-1 | . | TRBV7-9 | 13 | ASSYAGKGNNEQF
TRBJ2-2 | . | TRBV5-1 | 10 | ASSGRGGELF
TRBJ2-3 | . | TRBV7-9 | 11 | ASRRGPPDTQY
TRBJ2-2 | . | TRBV27 | 13 | ASSSLGTSGWELF
TRBJ2-1 | . | TRBV7-8 | 13 | ASSPGTGVYNEQF
TRBJ1-6 | . | TRBV7-8 | 9 | ASSPNSPLH
TRBJ1-4 | . | TRBV4-1 | 13 | ASSQDPISFEKLF
TRBJ1-1 | . | TRBV6-5 | 11 | ASREGMNTEAF
TRBJ2-1 | . | TRBV7-2 | 11 | ASSSGLDNEQF
TRBJ2-1 | . | TRBV14 | 13 | ASSPHRVVYNEQF
TRBJ2-7 | . | TRBV7-9 | 11 | ASSIGVGYEQY
TRBJ2-3 | . | TRBV2 | 14 | ASSTPRGGDTDTQY
TRBJ2-1 | . | TRBV11-2 | 12 | ASSTLQGYNEQF
TRBJ1-1 | . | TRBV9 | 12 | ASSTGGVGTEAF
TRBJ1-1 | . | TRBV6-6 | 12 | ASSPQGIRTEAF
TRBJ2-6 | . | TRBV21-1 | 17 | ASSKGGRSPGSGANVLT
TRBJ1-1 | . | TRBV7-9 | 11 | ASSYDLNTEAF
TRBJ2-1 | few | TRBV2 | 10 | ASSERGNEQF
TRBJ2-1 | few | TRBV2 | 14 | ASSEARQKPYNEQF
TRBJ1-3 | . | TRBV6-5 | 11 | ASSISSGNTIY
TRBJ2-7 | . | TRBV7-2 | 13 | ASSLADRPPYEQY
TRBJ2-5 | few | TRBV10-2 | 12 | ASSEGSRGETQY